This T cell receptor (beta chain) was retrieved from a study of blood T cell repertoires in COVID-19. About the research overall: The United States, Italy and Spain provided the acute and convalescent COVID-19 samples. Sources were T cells, B-cell-depleted T cells, or PBMCs; the material itself was cDNA or gDNA.

As processed by the authors: Counts of nucleated cells, estimated from reference gene primer amplification, were obtained. Method: immunoSEQ multiplex PCR; TCRdb's copy keeps in-frame clones and lacks some. For V, J and clone size, that table is used; D and trimming come from the DNA. The sample holds about 60,000 clones, about 86% seen once. Germline trimming cut 3 bases from V and 1 base from J; bases unmatched to any gene: 9. The germline gives CDR1 SGDLS, CDR2 YYNGEE. The CDR3 sequence is 16 residues long. The sequence derives from a man aged 35 to 55 with acute or convalescent COVID-19. This chain links TRBV9 with TRBJ1-1, with 7 bases aligning to TRBD1. What was sequenced was peripheral blood. This CDR3 reads CASSALTGRGNTEAFF. CDR3 nucleotide sequence: TGTGCCAGCAGCGCCCTGACAGGGCGGGGGAACACTGAAGCTTTCTTT.